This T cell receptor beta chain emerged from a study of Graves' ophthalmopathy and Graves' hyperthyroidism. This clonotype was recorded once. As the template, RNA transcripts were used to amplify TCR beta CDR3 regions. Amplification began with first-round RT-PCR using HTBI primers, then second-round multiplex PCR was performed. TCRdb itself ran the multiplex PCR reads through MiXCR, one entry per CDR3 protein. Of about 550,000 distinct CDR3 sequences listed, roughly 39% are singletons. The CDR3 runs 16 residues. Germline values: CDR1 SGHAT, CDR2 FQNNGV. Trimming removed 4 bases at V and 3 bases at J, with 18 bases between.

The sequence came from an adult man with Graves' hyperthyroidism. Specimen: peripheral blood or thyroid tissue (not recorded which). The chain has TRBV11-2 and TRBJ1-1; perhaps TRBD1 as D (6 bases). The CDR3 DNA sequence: TGTGCCAGCAGCTATTATTACAGGGAGTCGGACACTGAAGCTTTCTTT. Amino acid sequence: CASSYYYRESDTEAFF.